This T cell receptor beta chain was recorded in a study of blood T cells in healthy people across ages. Study conclusions and caveats: There were more naive CD4+ cells and higher diversity in long-lived donors than in aged donors. Per million T cells, TCR beta diversity dropped about linearly as age rose.

Isolation of PBMCs gave at least 6 million cells per sample. A J-beta primer mix and a sample-barcoded 5' primer were used in a second PCR of about 6 to 12 cycles. Each CDR3 protein gets one entry after TCRdb re-called the 5' RACE reads with MiXCR. The data contain some 670,000 distinct CDR3 sequences, roughly half of them singletons. Note on this clonotype: Its specificity is unknown.

The TCR was taken from a woman aged 80 or over in good health. The sample was blood.

The CDR3 coding sequence is TGCAGCGTTGTAGCGTCCACCCTGGATGAGCAGTTCTTC. It translates to CSVVASTLDEQFF. The V and J genes are TRBV29-1 and TRBJ2-1, with D tentatively TRBD2 (5 bases). This CDR3 spans 13 amino acids. Trimming stripped 4 bases from V and 8 bases from J, with 15 bases between. Germline V gene data show CDR1 as SQVTM and CDR2 as ANQGSEA.